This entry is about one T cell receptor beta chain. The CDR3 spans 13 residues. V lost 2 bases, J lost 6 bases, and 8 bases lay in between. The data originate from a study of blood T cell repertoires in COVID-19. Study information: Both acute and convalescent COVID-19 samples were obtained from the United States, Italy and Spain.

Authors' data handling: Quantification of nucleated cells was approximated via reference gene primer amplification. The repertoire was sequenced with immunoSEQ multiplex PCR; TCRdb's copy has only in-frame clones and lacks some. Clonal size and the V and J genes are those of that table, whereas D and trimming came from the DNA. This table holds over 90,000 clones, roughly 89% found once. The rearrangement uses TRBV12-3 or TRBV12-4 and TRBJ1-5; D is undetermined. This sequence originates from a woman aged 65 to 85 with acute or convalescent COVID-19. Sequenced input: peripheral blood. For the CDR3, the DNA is TGTGCCAGCAGTTTATGGGAGGGTCAGCCCCAGCATTTT. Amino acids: CASSLWEGQPQHF.